These 17 T cell receptor beta chains share one sample of origin, sequenced in a study of T cell responses to AZD1222 COVID-19 vaccine. Sequencing was performed with immunoSEQ multiplex PCR; in TCRdb, only in-frame clones are kept and a portion is missing. The sample includes 160,000 or so clones, over 90% of them seen just once. The source material was peripheral blood, sampled 28 days after the second AZD1222 dose. The receptors were sampled from an adult who received the AZD1222 COVID-19 vaccine.

V and J are TRBV11-3 and TRBJ2-3; no reliable D call. Trimming cost V 5 bases and J 5 bases, with 8 bases left between them. This CDR3 is 12 amino acids long. The germline V gene has CDR1 SGHNT and CDR2 YENEEA. CDR3 nucleotides: TGTGCCAGCAGCCCATCAGGAGATACGCAGTATTTT. It translates to CASSPSGDTQYF.

The chain combines TRBV5-6 with TRBJ2-1, with no clear D. This CDR3 region has 13 residues. Trimming shortened V by 4 bases and J by 7 bases, and 12 bases separated the two germline ends. The germline gives CDR1 SGHDT, CDR2 YYEEEE. The CDR3 is CASSTLQRNEQFF. The DNA for the CDR3 is TGTGCCAGCAGCACCCTCCAGAGAAATGAGCAGTTCTTC.

The gene calls are TRBV12-5 and TRBJ2-5; tentatively, D is TRBD1 or TRBD2 (5 bases each). V gave up 1 base and J gave up 0 bases, with 6 bases separating them. This CDR3 contains 14 residues. CDR1 is LGHNT and CDR2 is FRNRAP in the germline V gene. The CDR3 DNA sequence: TGTGCTAGTGGTTTGGGGGGGTACCAAGAGACCCAGTACTTC. Translated, it gives CASGLGGYQETQYF.

This chain links TRBV2 with TRBJ1-5; 7 bases match TRBD1. V trimming: 6 bases; J trimming: 8 bases; junction bases outside the gene matches: 13. Germline V gene data show CDR1 as SNHLY and CDR2 as FYNNEI. The CDR3 runs to 15 residues. The CDR3 here is CASSVQEGGLEPQHF. For the CDR3, the DNA is TGTGCCAGCAGCGTACAGGAAGGGGGCCTGGAGCCCCAGCATTTT.

The chain couples TRBV15 to TRBJ1-1; 8 positions agree with TRBD1. CDR3 length: 13 amino acids. Germline V gene lookup returns CDR1 LNHNV and CDR2 YYDKDF (reference sequence). V was pared by 6 bases and J by 7 bases, with 7 bases of the junction left unmatched. CDR3 sequence reads: CATRKDRVNEAFF. The CDR3 DNA follows: TGTGCCACCAGAAAGGACAGGGTGAATGAAGCTTTCTTT.

The chain has TRBV4-1 and TRBJ2-3; D not certain. The CDR3 has 12 residues. Trimming stripped 2 bases from V and 6 bases from J, with 6 bases between. Per germline, CDR1 MGHRA and CDR2 YSYEKL. DNA for the CDR3: TGCGCCAGCAGCCAAATTATGGATACGCAGTATTTT. This sequence encodes CASSQIMDTQYF.

The rearrangement links TRBV27 to TRBJ1-6, with 10 bases identical to TRBD1. CDR1 is MNHEY, CDR2 SMNVEV, per germline (reference sequence). V gave up 6 bases and J gave up 2 bases; unmatched junction bases: 4. This CDR3 has 16 amino acids. CDR3 nucleotides: TGTGCCAGCAGACGGGGACAGGGGACCTATAATTCACCCCTCCACTTT. As protein: CASRRGQGTYNSPLHF.

CDR3 residues: CASSLIVEGGHKKLFF. The CDR3 DNA reads TGCGCCAGCAGCTTGATCGTCGAGGGAGGGCATAAAAAACTGTTTTTT. V is TRBV5-1 and J is TRBJ1-4; D unresolved. CDR1 and CDR2 from the germline V gene are SGHRS and YFSETQ. There are 16 residues in the CDR3. V was trimmed by 1 base and J by 9 bases, leaving 19 bases between them.

The CDR3 reads CASTKGGDYGYTF. The DNA of the CDR3 is TGTGCCAGCACCAAGGGGGGCGACTATGGCTACACCTTC. V is TRBV6-5 and J is TRBJ1-2, with D perhaps matching TRBD1 (6 bases). CDR1 is MNHEY and CDR2 is SVGAGI in the germline V gene. This CDR3 region has 13 residues. Trimming removed 7 bases from V and 3 bases from J, with 12 bases in between.

J is TRBJ1-4 and V is TRBV5-6; the match to TRBD1 covers 7 bases. This CDR3 comprises 16 residues. Trimming took 2 bases from V and 2 from J; bases not matched to a gene: 6. Per the germline V gene, CDR1 is SGHDT and CDR2 is YYEEEE. CDR3 bases: TGTGCCAGCAGCTTATCCAGGGGGAGCACTAATGAAAAACTGTTTTTT. Translating gives CASSLSRGSTNEKLFF. Looking up the rest from reference TRBV5-6 and TRBJ1-4 gives the full variable domain: DAGVTQSPTHLIKTRGQQVTLRCSPKSGHDTVSWYQQALGQGPQFIFQYYEEEERQRGNFPDRFSGHQFPNYSSELNVNALLLGDSALYLCASSLSRGSTNEKLFFGSGTQLSVL.

The rearrangement uses TRBV3-1 (or the pseudogene TRBV3-2) and TRBJ2-3; 9 bases are shared with TRBD2. Germline V CDR1 and CDR2: LGHDT, YNNKEL (reference sequence). The J segment lost 6 bases and the V segment lost 2 bases, leaving 12 bases of the junction unmatched. This CDR3 is 17 amino acids long. The CDR3 loop reads CASSQSQPSGTRDTQYF. The CDR3 DNA is TGTGCCAGCAGCCAAAGCCAACCTAGCGGGACTAGGGATACGCAGTATTTT.

J is TRBJ1-5 and V is TRBV4-1; the D gene is possibly TRBD1 (6 bases). The V gene lost 1 base and the J gene lost 5 bases, with 21 bases spanning the gap. The germline V gene encodes CDR1 MGHRA and CDR2 YSYEKL. This CDR3 comprises 18 residues. The CDR3 DNA is TGCGCCAGCAGCCAAGTTCCTCCGCCCTTTGGGGGCTATCAGCCCCAGCATTTT. Amino acid sequence: CASSQVPPPFGGYQPQHF.

The J gene is TRBJ1-1, the V gene TRBV5-1, with D unresolved. The V end was cut by 3 bases, the J end by 0 bases, with 18 bases between. The CDR3 length is 17 residues. Germline CDR1 is SGHRS and CDR2 is YFSETQ. CDR3 region: CASSYGLMTQMNTEAFF. Here the CDR3 DNA reads TGCGCCAGCAGCTATGGTTTAATGACTCAAATGAACACTGAAGCTTTCTTT. Full variable domain (remainder filled in from reference TRBV5-1 and TRBJ1-1): KAGVTQTPRYLIKTRGQQVTLSCSPISGHRSVSWYQQTPGQGLQFLFEYFSETQRNKGNFPGRFSGRQFSNSRSEMNVSTLELGDSALYLCASSYGLMTQMNTEAFFGQGTRLTVV.

The V gene is TRBV19, the J gene TRBJ2-7; TRBD1 agrees at 11 bases. The J segment lost 7 bases and the V segment lost 7 bases, leaving 12 bases of the junction unmatched. CDR1 and CDR2 (germline): LNHDA, SQIVND (reference sequence). The CDR3 is 15 amino acids. CDR3 region: CASNLKDRGPEEQYF. CDR3 nucleotide sequence: TGTGCCAGTAACCTCAAGGACAGGGGGCCTGAGGAGCAGTACTTC.

The rearrangement joins TRBV30 to TRBJ2-7; D may be TRBD2 (5 bases). The CDR3 sequence is 11 residues long. Trimming took off 0 bases at V and 9 bases at J, with 9 bases between the two ends. The germline V gene encodes CDR1 GTSNPN and CDR2 SVGIG (reference sequence). CDR3 nucleotide sequence: TGTGCCTGGAGTGTAATGGGAGCGCAGTACTTC. It encodes CAWSVMGAQYF.

V gene TRBV2 combines with J gene TRBJ1-6; D call uncertain. Deletions cut 5 bases from V and 9 bases from J, with 8 bases between. Germline V gene lookup returns CDR1 SNHLY and CDR2 FYNNEI. The CDR3 length is 12 residues. CDR3 nucleotide sequence: TGTGCCAGCAGTTTCGAGCCTTCACCCCTCCACTTT. Translating gives CASSFEPSPLHF. The variable domain in full, completed from reference TRBV2 and TRBJ1-6, reads EPEVTQTPSHQVTQMGQEVILRCVPISNHLYFYWYRQILGQKVEFLVSFYNNEISEKSEIFDDQFSVERPDGSNFTLKIRSTKLEDSAMYFCASSFEPSPLHFGNGTRLTVT.

The gene calls are TRBV12-3 or TRBV12-4 and TRBJ1-2, with TRBD1 matching over 7 bases. The CDR3 sequence is 13 residues long. V was clipped by 6 bases and J by 7 bases; unmatched bases: 8. The CDR3 DNA reads as TGTGCCAGCAGCCTAACGACAGGGAGTGGCTACACCTTC. Its protein is CASSLTTGSGYTF.